This T cell receptor beta chain was documented in a study of T cells expressing NK-cell markers. Study-wide context: All TCR beta repertoires analysed originated from sorted CD3+CD56+NKG2C+, CD3+CD56+NKG2C- and CD3+CD56-NKG2C+ T cells.

Study-wide results and limits: Clarity on HCMV specificity was lacking for the expanded NKG2C+ T cell clones.

TCR beta cDNA was generated via 5'RACE template switching incorporating UMIs. TCRdb reprocessed the 5' RACE reads and reports one entry per CDR3 protein, with no DNA. Recorded for this sample: 300,000 to 500,000 distinct CDR3 sequences. Concerning this clonotype itself: Antigen unknown.

The germline CDR1 and CDR2 sequences are SGHRS and YFSETQ. The CDR3 is 14 residues long. The TCR comes from a woman aged 50 to 60 in good health. Sequenced sample: blood T cells: a sorted CD56 or NKG2C T cell subset, CD4+ or CD8+ T cells, or bulk PBMC T cells (not recorded which). V and J are TRBV5-1 and TRBJ2-1; TCRdb indicates TRBD2, and absent DNA this call remains unverified. CDR3 in amino acids: CASQIAGSYNEQFF.